This TCR beta chain was captured in a study of cytomegalovirus exposure and HLA in healthy donors. Broader study findings: The classifier reportedly diagnosed cytomegalovirus status with high specificity and sensitivity.

In its sample, this clone was seen a few times. Its cognate antigen is unknown. Germline CDR1 reads SQVTM; CDR2 reads ANQGSEA. The CDR3 spans 12 residues. Trimming removed 5 bases from V and 5 bases from J; junction bases left unmatched: 6. TCRdb's table, derived via immunoSEQ multiplex PCR, lists solely in-frame clones and lacks some. The repertoire includes around 150,000 clones, 85% to 90% of them detected once, and 4% to 4.5% sits in the top ten. The rearrangement links TRBV29-1 to TRBJ2-7; the match to TRBD2 covers 7 bases. This sequence was found in a man younger than 35 in good health and CMV-seropositive. The material sequenced was PBMCs. The CDR3 sequence: CSVSGGSHEQYF. CDR3 DNA: TGCAGCGTTTCTGGCGGGAGCCACGAGCAGTACTTC.